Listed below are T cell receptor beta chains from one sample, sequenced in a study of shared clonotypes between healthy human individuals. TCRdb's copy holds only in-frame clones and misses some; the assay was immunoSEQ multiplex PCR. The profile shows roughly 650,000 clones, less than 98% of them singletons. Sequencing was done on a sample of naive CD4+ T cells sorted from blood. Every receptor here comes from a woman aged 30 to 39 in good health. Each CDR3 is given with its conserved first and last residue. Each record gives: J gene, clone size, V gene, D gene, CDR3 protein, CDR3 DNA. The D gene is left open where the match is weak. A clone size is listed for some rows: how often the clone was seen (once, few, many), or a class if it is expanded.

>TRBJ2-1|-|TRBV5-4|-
CASSFDSLHEQFF
TGTGCCAGCAGCTTTGACAGCTTACATGAGCAGTTCTTC
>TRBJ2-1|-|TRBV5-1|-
CASSLYYPVVHEQFF
TGCGCCAGCAGCTTGTACTACCCAGTAGTACATGAGCAGTTCTTC
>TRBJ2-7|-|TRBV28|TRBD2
CASSELGTSGYEQYF
TGTGCCAGCAGCGAACTCGGGACTAGCGGCTACGAGCAGTACTTC
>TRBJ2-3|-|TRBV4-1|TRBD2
CASSQAGGADTQYF
TGCGCCAGCAGCCAGGCGGGAGGGGCCGATACGCAGTATTTT
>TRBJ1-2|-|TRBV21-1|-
CASRPGQGISMGGYTF
TGTGCCAGCAGGCCGGGACAGGGAATTTCCATGGGTGGCTACACCTTC
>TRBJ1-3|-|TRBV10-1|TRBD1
CASQIQGVSSGNTIYF
TGCGCCAGCCAAATACAGGGGGTGTCCTCTGGAAACACCATATATTTT
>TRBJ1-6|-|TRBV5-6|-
CASSLTQGSNSPLHF
TGTGCCAGCAGCCTCACCCAGGGGAGTAATTCACCCCTCCACTTT
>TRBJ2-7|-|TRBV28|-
CASRNPSGFTYEQYF
TGTGCCAGCAGAAACCCTTCGGGGTTTACCTACGAGCAGTACTTC
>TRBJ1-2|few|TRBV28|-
CASSFTDYGYTF
TGTGCCAGCAGTTTCACGGACTATGGCTACACCTTC
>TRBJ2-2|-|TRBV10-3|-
CAISPDALSGELFF
TGTGCCATCAGCCCGGACGCGCTTTCCGGGGAGCTGTTTTTT
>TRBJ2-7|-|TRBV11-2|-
CASSLGLGTDEQYF
TGTGCCAGCAGCTTAGGTCTGGGTACGGACGAGCAGTACTTC
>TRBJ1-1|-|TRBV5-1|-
CASSLGAGTEAFF
TGCGCCAGCAGCTTGGGGGCGGGCACTGAAGCTTTCTTT
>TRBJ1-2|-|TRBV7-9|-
CASSLPTNYGYTF
TGTGCCAGCAGCTTACCGACTAACTATGGCTACACCTTC
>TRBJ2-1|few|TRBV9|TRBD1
CASSQSTGEFNEQFF
TGTGCCAGCAGCCAATCGACAGGGGAGTTCAATGAGCAGTTCTTC
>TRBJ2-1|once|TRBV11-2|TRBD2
CASSLILLAGYNEQFF
TGTGCCAGCAGCTTAATCTTGCTAGCGGGGTACAATGAGCAGTTCTTC
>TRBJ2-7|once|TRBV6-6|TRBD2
CASSSSGSPYEQYF
TGTGCCAGCAGTTCCAGCGGGAGCCCCTACGAGCAGTACTTC
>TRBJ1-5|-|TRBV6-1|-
CASSELIRGPNQPQHF
TGTGCCAGCAGTGAGCTCATTAGGGGACCCAATCAGCCCCAGCATTTT
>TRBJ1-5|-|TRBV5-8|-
CASSLGGDSNQPQHF
TGTGCCAGCAGCTTGGGGGGAGACAGCAATCAGCCCCAGCATTTT
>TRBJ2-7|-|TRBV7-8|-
CASSLVRWRVYEQYF
TGTGCCAGCAGCTTAGTAAGGTGGAGGGTTTACGAGCAGTACTTC
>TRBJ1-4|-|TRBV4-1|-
CASSQAFQRGTPTEKLFF
TGCGCCAGCAGCCAAGCTTTTCAGCGGGGGACACCGACTGAAAAACTGTTTTTT
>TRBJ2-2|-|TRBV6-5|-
CASRPREYTGELFF
TGTGCCAGCAGGCCGAGGGAATACACCGGGGAGCTGTTTTTT
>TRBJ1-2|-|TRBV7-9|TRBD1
CASSLNQGVYGYTF
TGTGCCAGCAGCTTAAACCAGGGGGTTTACGGCTACACCTTC
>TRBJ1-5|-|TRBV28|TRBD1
CASRRQGVEPQHF
TGTGCCAGCAGACGACAGGGTGTTGAGCCCCAGCATTTT
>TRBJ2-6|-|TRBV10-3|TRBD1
CAIRGQGALVNVLTF
TGTGCCATCAGGGGACAGGGGGCTTTAGTAAACGTCCTGACTTTC
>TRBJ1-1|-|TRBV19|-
CASSISGKDTEAFF
TGTGCCAGTAGTATTTCAGGGAAAGACACTGAAGCTTTCTTT
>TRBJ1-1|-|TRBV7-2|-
CASSLVQGRTEAFF
TGTGCCAGCAGCTTAGTTCAGGGGCGCACTGAAGCTTTCTTT
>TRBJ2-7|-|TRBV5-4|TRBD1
CASSLDRGHEQYF
TGTGCCAGCAGCTTAGACAGGGGGCACGAGCAGTACTTC
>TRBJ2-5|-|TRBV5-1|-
CASSTAGLGSGWETQYF
TGCGCCAGCAGCACGGCCGGTTTGGGGAGTGGTTGGGAGACCCAGTACTTC
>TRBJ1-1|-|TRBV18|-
CASSLGQASNTEAFF
TGTGCCAGCTCACTAGGACAAGCCTCGAACACTGAAGCTTTCTTT
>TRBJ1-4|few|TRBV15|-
CATGAGNEKLFF
TGTGCCACTGGGGCAGGGAATGAAAAACTGTTTTTT
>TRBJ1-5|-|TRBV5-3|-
CARSPRGSNQPQHF
TGTGCCAGAAGCCCCCGGGGAAGCAATCAGCCCCAGCATTTT
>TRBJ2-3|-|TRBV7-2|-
CASSLDRLGGTDTQYF
TGTGCCAGCAGCCTGGATAGACTAGGAGGCACAGATACGCAGTATTTT
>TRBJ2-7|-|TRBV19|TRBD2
CASSTSGSSYEQYF
TGTGCCAGTTCGACTAGCGGGAGCTCCTACGAGCAGTACTTC
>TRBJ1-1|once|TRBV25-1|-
CASSDSLNTEAFF
TGTGCCAGCAGTGACAGCCTGAACACTGAAGCTTTCTTT
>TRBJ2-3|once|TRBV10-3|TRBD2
CAIKAGTSGSTDTQYF
TGTGCCATCAAAGCCGGGACTAGCGGGAGCACAGATACGCAGTATTTT
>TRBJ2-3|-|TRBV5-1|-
CASSDKAGYTQYF
TGCGCCAGCAGCGACAAGGCAGGGTATACGCAGTATTTT
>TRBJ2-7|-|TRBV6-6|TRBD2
CASRGEGSSEQYF
TGTGCCAGCAGGGGGGAGGGGTCCAGCGAGCAGTACTTC
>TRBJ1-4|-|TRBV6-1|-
CASSEGPRTNEKLFF
TGTGCCAGCAGTGAGGGCCCCAGAACGAATGAAAAACTGTTTTTT
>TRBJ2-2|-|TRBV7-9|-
CASTTGLPGTGELFF
TGTGCCAGCACCACGGGACTCCCGGGCACCGGGGAGCTGTTTTTT
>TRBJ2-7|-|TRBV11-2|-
CASSLGAASSYEQYF
TGTGCCAGCAGCTTAGGGGCAGCCAGCTCCTACGAGCAGTACTTC
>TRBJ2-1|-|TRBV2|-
CASTVDGGDEQFF
TGTGCCAGCACTGTCGATGGAGGTGATGAGCAGTTCTTC
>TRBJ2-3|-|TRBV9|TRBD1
CASSALAQSRGSTDTQYF
TGTGCCAGCAGCGCCTTAGCCCAGAGCAGGGGGAGCACAGATACGCAGTATTTT
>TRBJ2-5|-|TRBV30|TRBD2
CAWRTSGGRETQYF
TGTGCCTGGAGGACTAGCGGGGGTCGCGAGACCCAGTACTTC
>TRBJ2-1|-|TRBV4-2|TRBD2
CASSPTSGRAREQFF
TGTGCCAGCAGCCCTACTAGCGGGAGGGCGCGGGAGCAGTTCTTC
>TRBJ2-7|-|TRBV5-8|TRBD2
CASSLEVGTSTAYEQYF
TGTGCCAGCAGCCTTGAGGTTGGGACTAGCACAGCCTACGAGCAGTACTTC
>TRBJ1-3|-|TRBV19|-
CASSIGGSRSGNTIYF
TGTGCCAGTAGTATCGGCGGGAGTCGGTCTGGAAACACCATATATTTT